This section outlines one T cell receptor (beta chain) sequence together with its context. The antigen is not known. Generation of TCR beta cDNA was performed by 5'RACE template switching incorporating UMIs. TCRdb reprocessed the 5' RACE reads and stores each CDR3 protein as one record, lacking DNA. The sample totals roughly 180,000 distinct CDR3 sequences. Germline CDR1 is MGHRA and CDR2 is YSYEKL. The CDR3 has 15 amino acids. The record originates from a study of T cells expressing NK-cell markers. General study points: Of the CD8+ T cells in 5 to 7 donors, roughly 1.0-7.5% belonged to dominant NKG2C+ clonotypes. Certain NKG2C+ T cell clones were expanded, and their HCMV specificity remained unclear.

The sequenced sample consisted of blood T cells: a sorted CD56 or NKG2C T cell subset, CD4+ or CD8+ T cells, or bulk PBMC T cells (not recorded which). The J gene is TRBJ2-7, the V gene TRBV4-1; TCRdb's D gene call, TRBD1, goes unchecked for lack of DNA. The TCR comes from a man between 18 and 69 years old in good health. The CDR3 here is CASSLMGQGVSEQYF.